Below are 3 T cell receptor beta chains sequenced from a single sample in a study of OX40 agonist ivuxolimab in advanced cancers. This table comes from immunoSEQ multiplex PCR, and its TCRdb copy is limited to in-frame clones, with some not included. Of about 45,000 clones listed, around 80% are singletons. This sample comprised CD4+ or CD8+ T cells sorted from blood, obtained in a trial of the OX40 agonist ivuxolimab. These receptors were taken from an adult with an advanced solid tumor such as melanoma, head and neck, liver or kidney cancer.

The chain links TRBV27 to TRBJ2-7; D gene unclear. CDR3 length: 14 residues. Looked up from germline, CDR1 is MNHEY and CDR2 is SMNVEV (reference sequence). V was cut by 8 bases and J by 6 bases, with 20 bases left in between. In DNA form, the CDR3 reads TGTGCCAGCGGCTTGGGCCTTGGCATCGGCGAGCAGTACTTC. Translation: CASGLGLGIGEQYF.

The rearrangement joins TRBV6-6 to TRBJ1-5, with TRBD1 identical over 8 bases. CDR3 size: 16 residues. The J segment lost 0 bases and the V segment lost 5 bases, leaving 6 bases of the junction unmatched. In germline, CDR1 is MNHNY, CDR2 SVGAGI (reference sequence). The CDR3: CASSTGTGNSNQPQHF. In DNA form, the CDR3 reads TGTGCCAGCAGTACAGGGACAGGCAATAGCAATCAGCCCCAGCATTTT.

The chain recombines TRBV2 with TRBJ2-3; TRBD1 is a possible D gene (6 bases). V was shortened by 10 bases and J by 2 bases, with 16 bases between the two germline ends. CDR1 and CDR2 (germline): SNHLY, FYNNEI. This CDR3 comprises 14 residues. The CDR3 protein is CATRRGLATDTQYF. CDR3 nucleotides: TGTGCCACCCGCAGGGGCCTAGCCACAGATACGCAGTATTTT.